This T cell receptor beta chain derives from a study of tumor-infiltrating lymphocytes in primary liver carcinoma. In the study overall: Patients of both sexes were 30 to 69 years old. Measuring about 4 to 10 cm across, the tumors were staged as T1-T3 N0M0. Findings and caveats of the study: Less overlap was seen in tumor-adjacent and tumor-blood pairs than in tumor region pairs.

Blood RNA was derived from unsorted whole blood, and germline DNA was extracted too. Using a constant-region primer together with ProtoScript II reverse transcriptase, TCR beta cDNA was made from 500 to 650 ng of total RNA. Investigators got TCR beta libraries out of three nested multiplex PCR rounds, done with slightly modified ARM-PCR. Rounds one and two of PCR, each of roughly 10 cycles, were primed with TRBV1-TRBV30 forward primers and a C-beta reverse primer. In TCRdb, the multiplex PCR reads were re-called with MiXCR into one record per CDR3 protein. Of about 300,000 distinct CDR3 sequences listed, approximately 65% are singletons. Remarks on this clonotype: Its antigen is still unknown.

Germline V gives CDR1 MNHEY, CDR2 SVGAGI. The V gene lost 2 bases and the J gene lost 7 bases, with 18 bases spanning the gap. CDR3 size: 16 residues. The J gene is TRBJ2-1, the V gene TRBV6-5, with TRBD2 as a possible D gene (5 bases). This TCR was sampled from a man aged 40-49 years with primary liver carcinoma and hepatitis B virus infection. Material for sequencing was peripheral blood. CDR3 amino acids: CASSYRLGALTNEQFF. The CDR3 bases are TGTGCCAGCAGTTACCGGCTGGGAGCCCTAACTAATGAGCAGTTCTTC.